This T cell receptor (beta chain) was retrieved from a study of patients and donors after allogeneic stem cell transplantation. MiXCR was run by TCRdb on the RT-PCR reads, yielding one entry per CDR3 protein. The table shows 920,000 or so distinct CDR3 sequences, with approximately 19% occurring only once. This clonotype was seen more than once but under ten times. The length of the CDR3 is 15 residues. V lost 5 bases to trimming and J lost 3 bases, with 14 bases between them. The germline gives CDR1 SGHVS, CDR2 FQNEAQ. V gene TRBV7-8 combines with J gene TRBJ1-5, with D possibly TRBD1 on 5 matching bases. Sequencing was done on a sample of blood, either unsorted or a sorted T cell fraction (not recorded which). The sequence derives from a human donor who was either an allogeneic HSCT recipient or a stem cell or donor lymphocyte infusion donor (not recorded which). It is not recorded whose cells these are; they may come from a transplant donor. The CDR3: CASSLRGAFNQPQHF. DNA for the CDR3: TGTGCCAGCAGCCTTCGAGGGGCATTCAATCAGCCCCAGCATTTT.